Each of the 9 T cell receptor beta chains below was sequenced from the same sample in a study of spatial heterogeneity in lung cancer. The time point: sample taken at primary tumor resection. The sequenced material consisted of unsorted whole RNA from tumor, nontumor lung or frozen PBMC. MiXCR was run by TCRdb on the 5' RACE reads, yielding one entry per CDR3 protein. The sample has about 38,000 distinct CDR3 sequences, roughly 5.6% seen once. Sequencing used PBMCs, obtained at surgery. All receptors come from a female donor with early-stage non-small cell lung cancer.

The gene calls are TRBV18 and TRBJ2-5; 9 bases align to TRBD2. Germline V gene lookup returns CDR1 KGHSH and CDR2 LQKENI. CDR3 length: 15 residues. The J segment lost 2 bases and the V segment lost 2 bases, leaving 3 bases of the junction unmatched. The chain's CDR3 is CASSPSGGPQETQYF. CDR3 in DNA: TGTGCCAGCTCACCAAGCGGGGGGCCTCAAGAGACCCAGTACTTC.

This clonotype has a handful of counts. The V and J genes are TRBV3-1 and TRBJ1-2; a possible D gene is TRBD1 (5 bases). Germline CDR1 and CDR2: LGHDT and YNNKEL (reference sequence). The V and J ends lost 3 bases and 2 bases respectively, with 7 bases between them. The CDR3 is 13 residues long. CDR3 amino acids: CASSHDSNYGYTF. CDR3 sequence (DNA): TGTGCCAGCAGCCACGACAGCAACTATGGCTACACCTTC. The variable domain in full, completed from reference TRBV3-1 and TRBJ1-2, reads DTAVSQTPKYLVTQMGNDKSIKCEQNLGHDTMYWYKQDSKKFLKIMFSYNNKELIINETVPNRFSPKSPDKAHLNLHINSLELGDSAVYFCASSHDSNYGYTFGSGTRLTVV.

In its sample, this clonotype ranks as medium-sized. CDR3 in DNA: TGCAGTGCTAGATTCGCACAGCTAGAGGGGACCCAGTACTTC. Translated: CSARFAQLEGTQYF. V is TRBV20-1 and J is TRBJ2-5; D is perhaps TRBD2 (5 bases). This CDR3 contains 14 residues. Germline V gene data show CDR1 as DFQATT and CDR2 as SNEGSKA (reference sequence). The V gene lost 2 bases and the J gene lost 7 bases, with 17 bases spanning the gap.

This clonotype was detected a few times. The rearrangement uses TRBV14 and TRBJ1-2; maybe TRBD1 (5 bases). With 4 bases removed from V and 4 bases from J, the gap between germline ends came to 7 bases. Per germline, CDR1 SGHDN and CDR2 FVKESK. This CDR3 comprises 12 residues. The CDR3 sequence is CASSRDFYGYTF. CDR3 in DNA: TGTGCCAGCAGCCGGGACTTCTATGGCTACACCTTC.

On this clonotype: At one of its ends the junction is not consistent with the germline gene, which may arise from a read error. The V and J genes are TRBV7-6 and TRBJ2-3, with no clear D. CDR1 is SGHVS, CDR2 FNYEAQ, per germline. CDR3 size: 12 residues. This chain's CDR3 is CVSSFNADTQYF. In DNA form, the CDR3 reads TGTGTCAGCAGCTTTAACGCAGATACGCAGTATTTT.

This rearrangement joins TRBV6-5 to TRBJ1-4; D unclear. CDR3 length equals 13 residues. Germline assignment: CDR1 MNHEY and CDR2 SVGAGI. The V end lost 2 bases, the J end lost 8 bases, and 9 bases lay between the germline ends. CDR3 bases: TGTGCCAGCAGTTACCAGGTTAAGGAAAAACTGTTTTTT. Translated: CASSYQVKEKLFF.

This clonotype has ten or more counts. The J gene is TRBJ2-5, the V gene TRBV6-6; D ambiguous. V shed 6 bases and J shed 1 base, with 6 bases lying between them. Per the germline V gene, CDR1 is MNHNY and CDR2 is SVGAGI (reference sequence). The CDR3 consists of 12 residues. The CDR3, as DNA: TGTGCCAGCAGCCCCCCCCAAGAGACCCAGTACTTC. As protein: CASSPPQETQYF.

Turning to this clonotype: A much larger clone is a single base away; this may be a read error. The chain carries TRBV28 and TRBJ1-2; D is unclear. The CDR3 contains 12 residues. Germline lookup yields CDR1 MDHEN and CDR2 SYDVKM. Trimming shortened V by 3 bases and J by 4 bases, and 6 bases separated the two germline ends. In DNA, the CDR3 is TGTGCCAGCAGTTTTTCCACCTATGGCTACACCTTC. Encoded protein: CASSFSTYGYTF.

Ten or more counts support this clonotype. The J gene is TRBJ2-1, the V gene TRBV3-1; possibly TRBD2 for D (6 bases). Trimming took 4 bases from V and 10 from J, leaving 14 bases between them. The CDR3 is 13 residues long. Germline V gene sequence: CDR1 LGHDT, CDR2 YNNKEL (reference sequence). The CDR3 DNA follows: TGTGCCAGCAGCCTTCGACTAGTTAACGAGCAGTTCTTC. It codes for CASSLRLVNEQFF.